These 13 T cell receptor beta chains share one sample of origin, sequenced in a study of response to subunit inactivated influenza vaccine. From the RT-PCR reads, TCRdb called clonotypes with MiXCR, one entry per CDR3 protein. Here the sample spans about 650,000 distinct CDR3 sequences, less than 15% being singletons. The source was PBMCs from blood, collected 14 days before vaccination. The receptors here all came from a man aged 50 to 59 who received an inactivated influenza vaccine.

This clonotype was observed a few times. The chain uses TRBV28 and TRBJ2-3; 14 nucleotides agree with TRBD2. Germline CDR1 MDHEN, CDR2 SYDVKM. CDR3 size: 21 residues. The V segment lost 4 bases and the J segment 2 bases; nucleotides outside the gene matches: 17. The DNA of the CDR3 is TGTGCCAGCAGTTCGGGGGCTTTTGGACTAGCGGGAGGTTCTCCCACAGATACGCAGTATTTT. Its translation: CASSSGAFGLAGGSPTDTQYF.

This clonotype showed up just a few times. The V call is TRBV12-3 or TRBV12-4, the J call TRBJ1-2; possibly TRBD1 for D (5 bases). CDR3 length: 13 residues. V was cut by 5 bases and J by 4 bases, with 11 bases left in between. The CDR3 DNA reads as TGTGCCAGCAGTCCCGACAGTCCCTATGGCTACACCTTC. The encoded protein is CASSPDSPYGYTF.

This clonotype was observed at least ten times. The gene calls are TRBV11-2 and TRBJ2-1, with TRBD2 matching 14 bases. The CDR3 has 20 amino acids. Germline CDR1 reads SGHAT; CDR2 reads FQNNGV. With 4 bases clipped from V and 6 bases from J, the junction kept 17 bases outside the gene matches. The CDR3 DNA follows: TGTGCCAGCAGCTCGACTAAACGGGGAAGACTAGCGGGAGGGGGCAATGAGCAGTTCTTC. Its translation is CASSSTKRGRLAGGGNEQFF. Full variable domain (missing parts from reference TRBV11-2 and TRBJ2-1): EAGVAQSPRYKIIEKRQSVAFWCNPISGHATLYWYQQILGQGPKLLIQFQNNGVVDDSQLPKDRFSAERLKGVDSTLKIQPAKLEDSAVYLCASSSTKRGRLAGGGNEQFFGPGTRLTVL.

This clonotype appeared a few times. The chain recombines TRBV3-1 with TRBJ2-7; D is unresolved. CDR3 length: 12 amino acids. CDR1 is LGHDT and CDR2 is YNNKEL in the germline V gene (reference sequence). V dropped 3 bases and J dropped 7 bases, with 10 bases sitting between them. The CDR3 DNA sequence: TGTGCCAGCAGCCAGTCTCGGTGGGAGCAGTACTTC. Its protein product is CASSQSRWEQYF.

This clonotype was detected ten times or more. The CDR3 nucleotides read TGCGCCAGCAGCTTTGGGCTAGCGGGAGCTGGGGGCTACAATGAGCAGTTCTTC. It encodes CASSFGLAGAGGYNEQFF. V usage is TRBV5-1 and J usage is TRBJ2-1; 10 positions agree with TRBD2. Trimming cost V 2 bases and J 3 bases; bases outside gene matches: 11. The CDR3 is 18 amino acids. Germline loops: CDR1 SGHRS, CDR2 YFSETQ.

The chain is built from TRBV7-9 and TRBJ2-1; possible D gene TRBD2, 5 bases. The ends were cut back, 10 bases at V and 3 bases at J, with 25 bases in the middle. The CDR3 is 17 residues long. Per germline, CDR1 SEHNR and CDR2 FQNEAQ (reference sequence). CDR3 in DNA: TGTGCCACCATCATTCCACTTCAGCGGAGACTCTACAATGAGCAGTTCTTC. Translating it yields CATIIPLQRRLYNEQFF.

This clonotype was seen more than once but under ten times. The chain employs TRBV21-1 and TRBJ2-1; the table's D call, TRBD2, was not checked against the DNA. TRBV21-1 is a pseudogene locus. CDR3 length: 20 amino acids. CDR3 protein: CASSKITSGRALSSYNEQFF. Here the CDR3 DNA reads TGTGCCAGCAGCAAAATAACTAGCGGGAGGGCCTTAAGCTCCTACAATGAGCAGTTCTTC.

V gene TRBV4-2 combines with J gene TRBJ2-7; D is unclear. The CDR3 spans 14 residues. Per germline, CDR1 LGHNA and CDR2 YNFKEQ. The V end was cut by 10 bases, the J end by 0 bases, with 16 bases between. DNA of the CDR3: TGTGCCATGAGCCCCGGGCTTCTCTCCTACGAGCAGTACTTC. It encodes CAMSPGLLSYEQYF.

The chain has TRBV7-2 and TRBJ1-2; a possible D gene is TRBD1 (5 bases). Between the trimmed V and J ends, which lost 6 bases and 3 bases, there was a span of 14 bases. The CDR3 spans 14 residues. Germline-derived CDR1 and CDR2 are SGHTA and FQGNSA. Here the CDR3 reads CASRQGASYYGYTF. The CDR3 nucleotides are TGTGCCAGCAGGCAGGGTGCCAGCTACTATGGCTACACCTTC.

This clonotype was seen more than once but under ten times. This sequence joins TRBV4-3 and TRBJ1-1; D remains ambiguous. Trimming left V 1 base short and J 0 bases short, with 15 bases between. CDR3 length: 17 residues. Germline V gene sequence: CDR1 LGHNA, CDR2 YSLEER. The CDR3 DNA reads as TGCGCCAGCAGCCAAGTGCTGTCAGATTATCTGAACACTGAAGCTTTCTTT. Protein product: CASSQVLSDYLNTEAFF.

This chain links TRBV5-1 with TRBJ2-5, with unresolved D. Germline V lookup: CDR1 SGHRS, CDR2 YFSETQ. Trimming took 1 base from V and 3 from J, leaving 4 bases between them. This CDR3 is 12 amino acids long. CDR3 protein: CASSLTKETQYF. CDR3 in DNA: TGCGCCAGCAGCTTGACCAAAGAGACCCAGTACTTC.

At least ten counts were recorded for this clonotype. CDR3 nucleotide sequence: TGTGCCTGGAGTGTAGTCCATGAGCAGTTCTTC. This gives the protein CAWSVVHEQFF. The rearrangement joins TRBV30 to TRBJ2-1; D gene uncertain. The CDR3 loop spans 11 amino acids. Germline V gene sequence: CDR1 GTSNPN, CDR2 SVGIG (reference sequence). Trimming shortened V by 0 bases and J by 8 bases, and 5 bases separated the two germline ends.

This chain links TRBV29-1 with TRBJ1-1; unclear D gene. The V gene's germline CDR1 is SQVTM and CDR2 ANQGSEA. This CDR3 has 12 amino acids. Trimming stripped 4 bases from V and 2 bases from J, with 8 bases between. The CDR3 here is CSVGSVNTEAFF. In DNA form, the CDR3 reads TGCAGCGTTGGATCGGTCAACACTGAAGCTTTCTTT.